The rows below give T cell receptor beta chains drawn from one sample of a study of beta chain features in type 1 diabetes. Sequenced by immunoSEQ multiplex PCR; TCRdb stores in-frame clones only, minus some. The sample lists 810,000 or so clones, about a sixth occurring once. Sequenced input: naive CD4+ T cells from blood. These receptors came from a woman between 18 and 29 years old in good health. Both conserved end residues are part of each CDR3. A D gene is named only where the DNA matches it firmly. Not every row has a clone size; where given, it reads once, few, many or a size class.

V: TRBV10-3
D: TRBD1
size: few
J: TRBJ2-1
DNA: TGTGCCATCAGTGAGTCCCAGGGGGCCGGGGATGAGCAGTTCTTC
CDR3: CAISESQGAGDEQFF

V: TRBV11-2
D: TRBD1
size: NA
J: TRBJ2-7
DNA: TGTGCCAGCAGCTTAGATCTTTCTGGGACAGTATCCTACGAGCAGTACTTC
CDR3: CASSLDLSGTVSYEQYF

V: TRBV5-1
D: TRBD2
size: NA
J: TRBJ2-7
DNA: TGCGCCAGCAGCTTGGCTCTAGCGGGAGGCTTCTCCTACGAGCAGTACTTC
CDR3: CASSLALAGGFSYEQYF

V: TRBV5-1
D: NA
size: NA
J: TRBJ2-2
DNA: TGCGCCAGCAGCTCGCTTGGAAACACCGGGGAGCTGTTTTTT
CDR3: CASSSLGNTGELFF

V: TRBV5-1
D: NA
size: few
J: TRBJ2-2
DNA: TGCGCCAGCAGCTTGGAAACCGGGGAGCTGTTTTTT
CDR3: CASSLETGELFF

V: TRBV7-2
D: NA
size: few
J: TRBJ2-7
DNA: TGTGCCAGCAGCTTAGGTGCGCAGACCTACGAGCAGTACTTC
CDR3: CASSLGAQTYEQYF

V: TRBV28
D: NA
size: NA
J: TRBJ1-5
DNA: TGTGCCAGCACCCTGGGGGGGACCCTTAGCAATCAGCCCCAGCATTTT
CDR3: CASTLGGTLSNQPQHF

V: TRBV6-5
D: NA
size: NA
J: TRBJ2-1
DNA: TGTGCCAGCAGTGAAACTGGTGCCAATGAGCAGTTCTTC
CDR3: CASSETGANEQFF

V: TRBV18
D: NA
size: NA
J: TRBJ1-2
DNA: TGTGCCAGCTCACCACCCTCGATGCAGTATGGCTACACCTTC
CDR3: CASSPPSMQYGYTF

V: TRBV28
D: TRBD1
size: NA
J: TRBJ1-2
DNA: TGTGCCAGCACTTCTACAGGGGGTAATAACTATGGCTACACCTTC
CDR3: CASTSTGGNNYGYTF

V: TRBV7-3
D: NA
size: few
J: TRBJ2-1
DNA: TGTGCCAGCAGCCTCGGGGGTGAGCAGTTCTTC
CDR3: CASSLGGEQFF

V: TRBV7-9
D: NA
size: few
J: TRBJ2-4
DNA: TGTGCCAGCAGCTTATCGGCAGGGGACATTCAGTACTTC
CDR3: CASSLSAGDIQYF

V: TRBV11-1
D: NA
size: few
J: TRBJ2-7
DNA: TGTGCCAGCAGCTTACAGGGTTCCTACGAGCAGTACTTC
CDR3: CASSLQGSYEQYF

V: TRBV10-2
D: TRBD1
size: few
J: TRBJ2-2
DNA: TGCGCCAGCAGACCGGGACAGGGACCCGGGGAGCTGTTTTTT
CDR3: CASRPGQGPGELFF

V: TRBV9
D: NA
size: NA
J: TRBJ2-1
DNA: TGTGCCAGCAGCGTAGTGGGGGAGCGGTACAATGAGCAGTTCTTC
CDR3: CASSVVGERYNEQFF

V: TRBV28
D: NA
size: NA
J: TRBJ2-7
DNA: TGTGCCAGCAGTCTTGGCGTCGTCTCCTACGAGCAGTACTTC
CDR3: CASSLGVVSYEQYF

V: TRBV10-3
D: NA
size: NA
J: TRBJ2-1
DNA: TGTGCCATCAGTGCCCCCAGGCAGGGCGGAGGCAATGAGCAGTTCTTC
CDR3: CAISAPRQGGGNEQFF

V: TRBV25-1
D: NA
size: NA
J: TRBJ1-2
DNA: TGTGCCAGCAGTGAATTTCGGGGGAAGGGTGGCTACACCTTC
CDR3: CASSEFRGKGGYTF

V: TRBV2
D: NA
size: few
J: TRBJ2-1
DNA: TGTGCCAGCAGGCTGCTGGGCAGGGTGGGCGAGCAGTTCTTC
CDR3: CASRLLGRVGEQFF

V: TRBV28
D: NA
size: NA
J: TRBJ2-1
DNA: TGTGCCAGCAGTTTTTTTGCCTACAATGAGCAGTTCTTC
CDR3: CASSFFAYNEQFF

V: TRBV28
D: NA
size: few
J: TRBJ2-3
DNA: TGTGCCATTGCGGGATACACAGATACGCAGTATTTT
CDR3: CAIAGYTDTQYF

V: TRBV7-8
D: TRBD1
size: few
J: TRBJ1-1
DNA: TGTGCCAGCAGCTTGGGGACAGGATATGAAGCTTTCTTT
CDR3: CASSLGTGYEAFF

V: TRBV7-2
D: NA
size: few
J: TRBJ2-5
DNA: TGTGCCAGCAGCTTAGGACAGCCGGGCGAGACCCAGTACTTC
CDR3: CASSLGQPGETQYF

V: TRBV5-6
D: TRBD2
size: NA
J: TRBJ2-7
DNA: TGTGCCAGCAGCTTGGCAGCTAGCGGGAGTTACGAGCAGTACTTC
CDR3: CASSLAASGSYEQYF

V: TRBV25-1
D: TRBD2
size: few
J: TRBJ2-1
DNA: TGTGCCAGCAGCCCCGCTAGCGGGGGATACAATGAGCAGTTCTTC
CDR3: CASSPASGGYNEQFF

V: TRBV19
D: NA
size: NA
J: TRBJ2-7
DNA: TGTGCCAGTAGTATTTCGGTTACAGTGAGCTCCTACGAGCAGTACTTC
CDR3: CASSISVTVSSYEQYF

V: TRBV7-2
D: NA
size: NA
J: TRBJ2-2
DNA: TGTGCCAGCAGCCTTAGAGGGGCCCCCTTAGAGACCGGGGAGCTGTTTTTT
CDR3: CASSLRGAPLETGELFF

V: TRBV9
D: NA
size: few
J: TRBJ2-3
DNA: TGTGCCAGCAGCGTAGGGACCACAGATACGCAGTATTTT
CDR3: CASSVGTTDTQYF

V: TRBV28
D: NA
size: NA
J: TRBJ2-1
DNA: TGTGCCAGCAGTAGGCACACCTACAATGAGCAGTTCTTC
CDR3: CASSRHTYNEQFF

V: TRBV28
D: TRBD1
size: NA
J: TRBJ1-1
DNA: TGTGCCAGCAGTTTAATGGGGACAGGGGGAACTGAAGCTTTCTTT
CDR3: CASSLMGTGGTEAFF

V: TRBV5-4
D: TRBD2
size: NA
J: TRBJ2-2
DNA: TGTGCCAGCAGCCCCCGGGCGGGAGGATCCAACGGGGAGCTGTTTTTT
CDR3: CASSPRAGGSNGELFF

V: TRBV9
D: TRBD2
size: NA
J: TRBJ2-3
DNA: TGTGCCAGCAGCGCAACATCTAGCGGGAGAGTTTTCGGGGTTCTGGAAACAGATACGCAGTATTTT
CDR3: CASSATSSGRVFGVLETDTQYF

V: TRBV27
D: NA
size: NA
J: TRBJ1-1
DNA: TGTGCCAGCAGTATAAAGCAGGGGAACACTGAAGCTTTCTTT
CDR3: CASSIKQGNTEAFF

V: TRBV5-8
D: NA
size: few
J: TRBJ1-1
DNA: TGTGCCAGCAGCTTGGTAGGACACGAGAACACTGAAGCTTTCTTT
CDR3: CASSLVGHENTEAFF

V: TRBV18
D: TRBD2
size: NA
J: TRBJ2-4
DNA: TGTGCCAGCTCACCGGTCGGAATAGCGGGATCCGGAACTCAGTACTTC
CDR3: CASSPVGIAGSGTQYF

V: TRBV11-2
D: NA
size: NA
J: TRBJ2-7
DNA: TGTGCCAGCAGCGCACAATCCTACGAGCAGTACTTC
CDR3: CASSAQSYEQYF

V: TRBV7-3
D: TRBD2
size: few
J: TRBJ2-3
DNA: TGTGCCAGCAGCGAGACTAGCGGGTCAGATACGCAGTATTTT
CDR3: CASSETSGSDTQYF

V: TRBV7-2
D: NA
size: few
J: TRBJ2-7
DNA: TGTGCCAGCAGCTTAGGTCCGAGCTACTTCTCCTACGAGCAGTACTTC
CDR3: CASSLGPSYFSYEQYF